The 18 T cell receptor beta chains listed next were all sequenced from one sample in a study of beta chain features in type 1 diabetes. The study, taken as a whole, reports: People with Type 1 diabetes carried modestly yet significantly shorter TCRB CDR3s in all four CD4+ subsets.

The isolated RNA, all of it, was reverse transcribed, so expressed TCRB transcripts were what got sequenced. Data came from immunoSEQ multiplex PCR; TCRdb stores just in-frame clones and leaves some out. The sample carries around 250,000 clones, roughly 13% recorded once. Their cognate antigens are unknown. Sequencing input: naive CD4+ T cells from blood. These receptors all stem from a man aged 30-40 years with type 1 diabetes.

This clone was seen just once. The chain recombines TRBV7-2 with TRBJ2-7, with unresolved D. Germline lookup yields CDR1 SGHTA and CDR2 FQGNSA. The CDR3 covers 13 residues. Trimming pared 4 bases from V and 3 bases from J, leaving 10 bases between. As DNA, the CDR3 is TGTGCCAGCAGCTCGGTCGGTAACTACGAGCAGTACTTC. Translation: CASSSVGNYEQYF.

This clone appeared a few times. V gene TRBV2 combines with J gene TRBJ2-3; the match to TRBD2 covers 7 bases. The germline gives CDR1 SNHLY, CDR2 FYNNEI. V was pared by 8 bases and J by 0 bases, with 2 bases of the junction left unmatched. This CDR3 region has 13 residues. In DNA, the CDR3 is TGTGCCAGCCTGCGGGAGAGCACAGATACGCAGTATTTT. Amino acid sequence: CASLRESTDTQYF.

The gene calls are TRBV5-1 and TRBJ1-1; unclear D gene. Trimming removed 0 bases from V and 4 bases from J, with 10 bases in between. Germline assignment: CDR1 SGHRS and CDR2 YFSETQ. CDR3 length equals 14 residues. This CDR3 is CASSLAGEGTEAFF. Written as DNA, the CDR3 is TGCGCCAGCAGCTTGGCGGGTGAGGGCACTGAAGCTTTCTTT.

The gene calls are TRBV6-6 and TRBJ1-2; D gene unclear. V lost 2 bases and J 1 base, leaving 5 bases between the germline ends. The germline gives CDR1 MNHNY, CDR2 SVGAGI (reference sequence). The CDR3 spans 13 residues. CDR3 residues: CASSYRDNYGYTF. DNA for the CDR3: TGTGCCAGCAGTTACCGCGATAACTATGGCTACACCTTC.

The rearrangement uses TRBV29-1 and TRBJ2-5; D might be TRBD2 (5 bases). This CDR3 contains 14 residues. Germline V lookup: CDR1 SQVTM, CDR2 ANQGSEA. V lost 7 bases, J lost 4 bases, and 19 bases lay in between. CDR3 bases: TGCAGCGCCTCCGCCGGGCTAGCTCCAGAGACCCAGTACTTC. Amino acids: CSASAGLAPETQYF.

Only a few counts were recorded for this clone. The rearrangement uses TRBV18 and TRBJ1-1; perhaps TRBD1 as D (5 bases). CDR3 length equals 14 residues. CDR1 is KGHSH, CDR2 LQKENI, per germline. V lost 2 bases, J lost 3 bases, and 10 bases lay in between. The CDR3 loop is CASSPTQVDTEAFF. The DNA of the CDR3 is TGTGCCAGCTCACCAACACAGGTCGACACTGAAGCTTTCTTT.

This chain links TRBV29-1 with TRBJ2-1; D might be TRBD1 (5 bases). Looked up from germline, CDR1 is SQVTM and CDR2 is ANQGSEA. Trimming removed 3 bases from V and 4 bases from J, with 10 bases in between. This CDR3 has 13 residues. The CDR3 DNA reads TGCAGCGTTGAGTATGCAGGGTACAATGAGCAGTTCTTC. Protein sequence: CSVEYAGYNEQFF.

V usage is TRBV9 and J usage is TRBJ2-7, with TRBD1 matching over 9 bases. The CDR3 is made up of 19 amino acids. Germline V CDR1 and CDR2: SGDLS, YYNGEE. The J segment lost 3 bases and the V segment lost 0 bases, leaving 16 bases of the junction unmatched. CDR3 nucleotides: TGTGCCAGCAGCGTAGCCCCCCTAGGACCGGGACAGGGAAACTACGAGCAGTACTTC. This codes for CASSVAPLGPGQGNYEQYF.

This clone was seen only a few times. The chain couples TRBV19 to TRBJ1-6, with D possibly matching TRBD1 (6 bases). Trimming pared 4 bases from V and 5 bases from J, leaving 12 bases between. Germline V gene data show CDR1 as LNHDA and CDR2 as SQIVND (reference sequence). The CDR3 runs 15 residues. CDR3 amino acids: CASSTWTVNNSPLHF. CDR3 coding DNA: TGTGCCAGTAGTACGTGGACAGTAAATAATTCACCCCTCCACTTT.

The CDR3 DNA reads TGTGCCAGCAGCGAGACTCCTATAAGCACAGATACGCAGTATTTT. The encoded protein is CASSETPISTDTQYF. The rearrangement links TRBV9 to TRBJ2-3; D is uncertain. From germline, CDR1 is SGDLS and CDR2 YYNGEE. The CDR3 sequence is 15 residues long. Between the trimmed V and J ends, which lost 3 bases and 0 bases, there was a span of 11 bases.

This clone was detected a few times. V is TRBV18 and J is TRBJ2-3; maybe TRBD1 (7 bases). Trimming stripped 3 bases from V and 7 bases from J, with 17 bases between. This CDR3 region has 15 residues. CDR1 and CDR2 from the germline V gene are KGHSH and LQKENI. CDR3 residues: CASSPAGGGLNTQYF. Written as DNA, the CDR3 is TGTGCCAGCTCACCCGCCGGAGGGGGCTTAAATACGCAGTATTTT.

This clone has only a few counts. The chain links TRBV5-1 to TRBJ2-1, with 12 bases fitting TRBD2. Unmatched junction bases numbered 2, after V lost 0 bases and J lost 7 bases. The germline CDR1 and CDR2 sequences are SGHRS and YFSETQ. This CDR3 is built from 15 residues. The CDR3 DNA reads TGCGCCAGCAGCTTGGCGACTAGCGGGGGAAATGAGCAGTTCTTC. This codes for CASSLATSGGNEQFF.

The chain recombines TRBV7-2 with TRBJ2-7, with 11 bases matching TRBD1. V lost 5 bases, J lost 7 bases, and 10 bases stayed unmatched. This CDR3 region has 15 residues. Germline V CDR1 and CDR2: SGHTA, FQGNSA. CDR3 DNA: TGTGCCAGCAGCCCCGGGACAGGGGGGTTCTTAGAGCAGTACTTC. Protein: CASSPGTGGFLEQYF.

This clone was counted between two and nine times. V gene TRBV25-1 combines with J gene TRBJ2-7; weak D call: TRBD2 (5 bases). This CDR3 region has 14 residues. Germline V gives CDR1 MGHDK, CDR2 SYGVNS. Trimming removed 4 bases from V and 3 bases from J, with 13 bases in between. The CDR3 nucleotides read TGTGCCAGCAGTGGGGAAGAGGGAATCTACGAGCAGTACTTC. The encoded protein is CASSGEEGIYEQYF.

V usage is TRBV18 and J usage is TRBJ2-3, with 11 bases identical to TRBD2. The CDR3 runs 15 residues. CDR1 and CDR2 (germline): KGHSH, LQKENI. V was clipped by 6 bases and J by 5 bases; unmatched bases: 7. The DNA for the CDR3 is TGTGCCAGCTCGTCGACTAGCGGGGATGGAGATACGCAGTATTTT. Translation gives CASSSTSGDGDTQYF.

J is TRBJ1-1 and V is TRBV5-6; TRBD1 matches 8 bases. J gave up 1 base and V 4 bases, and 3 bases lay outside the gene matches. This CDR3 is built from 14 residues. The germline gives CDR1 SGHDT, CDR2 YYEEEE. CDR3 sequence reads: CASSVDRGNTEAFF. The CDR3 DNA reads TGTGCCAGCAGCGTCGACAGGGGGAACACTGAAGCTTTCTTT.

V gene TRBV10-2 combines with J gene TRBJ1-5, with D perhaps TRBD1 (5 bases). From germline, CDR1 is WSHSY and CDR2 SAAADI. The CDR3 has 14 residues. The V gene lost 0 bases and the J gene lost 7 bases, with 10 bases spanning the gap. The CDR3 loop is CASSESGEGQPQHF. In nucleotides, the CDR3 is TGCGCCAGCAGTGAGTCGGGGGAGGGGCAGCCCCAGCATTTT.

This clone was counted only a few times. The gene calls are TRBV4-1 and TRBJ2-3, with no clear D. Between the trimmed V and J ends, which lost 2 bases and 2 bases, there was a span of 8 bases. Looked up from germline, CDR1 is MGHRA and CDR2 is YSYEKL. The CDR3 is made up of 14 amino acids. The CDR3 spells CASSQPGTTDTQYF. In DNA, the CDR3 is TGCGCCAGCAGCCAACCGGGTACCACAGATACGCAGTATTTT.